This TCR beta chain was sequenced during a study of sequential checkpoint blockade in melanoma. Overall study context: Randomization was 1:1 between first-line nivolumab→ipilimumab and ipilimumab→nivolumab.

The method was immunoSEQ multiplex PCR; TCRdb's version includes in-frame clones alone and lacks a portion of them. The sample lists some 9,000 clones, around 60% seen once, with about 41% in the top ten. Regarding treatment: randomized to nivolumab then ipilimumab (arm A) or the reverse (arm B). DNA-damaging chemotherapy had not been given to any patient beforehand. PBMC sorting kept live CD3+CD8+ cells without CD19 or CD56. This clone was seen once. J was trimmed by 2 bases and V by 3 bases; bases with no gene match: 11. Germline values: CDR1 MGHDK, CDR2 SYGVNS. The CDR3 extends over 18 amino acids. The genes are TRBV25-1 and TRBJ2-3; 10 bases are a match to TRBD2. This receptor was obtained from a human donor with melanoma. The specimen was CD8+ T cells sorted from blood (inferred from file names), collected from a patient given nivolumab and ipilimumab in sequence. The CDR3 sequence: CASSDLQRGGPSTDTQYF. The CDR3 bases are TGTGCCAGCAGTGACCTCCAGCGGGGGGGCCCGTCCACAGATACGCAGTATTTT.